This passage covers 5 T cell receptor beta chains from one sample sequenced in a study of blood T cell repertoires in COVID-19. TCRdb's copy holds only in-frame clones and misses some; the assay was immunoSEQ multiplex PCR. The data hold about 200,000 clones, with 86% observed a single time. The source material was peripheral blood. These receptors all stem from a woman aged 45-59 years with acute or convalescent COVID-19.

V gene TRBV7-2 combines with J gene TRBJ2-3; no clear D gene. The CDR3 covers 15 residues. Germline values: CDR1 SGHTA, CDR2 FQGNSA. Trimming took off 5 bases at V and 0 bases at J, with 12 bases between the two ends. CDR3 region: CASSTTYGSTDTQYF. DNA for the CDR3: TGTGCCAGCAGCACCACGTACGGGAGCACAGATACGCAGTATTTT.

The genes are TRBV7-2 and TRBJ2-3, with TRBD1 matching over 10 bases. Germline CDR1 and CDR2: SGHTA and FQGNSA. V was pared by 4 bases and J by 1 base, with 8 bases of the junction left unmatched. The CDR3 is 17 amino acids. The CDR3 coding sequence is TGTGCCAGCAGCTGGGGGACAGGGGTTATTGGCACAGATACGCAGTATTTT. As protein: CASSWGTGVIGTDTQYF.

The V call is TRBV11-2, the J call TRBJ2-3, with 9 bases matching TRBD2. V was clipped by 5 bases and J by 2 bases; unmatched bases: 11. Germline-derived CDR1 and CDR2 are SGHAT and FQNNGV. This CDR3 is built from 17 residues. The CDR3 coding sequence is TGTGCCAGCAGCCTAGGCCGCATAGCGGGGGTCACAGATACGCAGTATTTT. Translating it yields CASSLGRIAGVTDTQYF.

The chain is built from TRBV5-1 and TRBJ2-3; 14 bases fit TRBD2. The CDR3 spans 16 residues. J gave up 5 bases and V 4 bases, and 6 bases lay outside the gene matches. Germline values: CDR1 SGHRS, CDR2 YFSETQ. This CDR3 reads CASSLGTSGSGDTQYF. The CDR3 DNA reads TGCGCCAGCAGCCTCGGGACTAGCGGGAGTGGAGATACGCAGTATTTT.

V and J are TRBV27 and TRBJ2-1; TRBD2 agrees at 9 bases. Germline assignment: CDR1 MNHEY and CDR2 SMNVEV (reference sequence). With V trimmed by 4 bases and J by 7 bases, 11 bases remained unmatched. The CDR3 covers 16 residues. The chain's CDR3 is CASSSRLAGPPNEQFF. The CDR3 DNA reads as TGTGCCAGCAGTTCCCGGCTAGCGGGACCCCCTAATGAGCAGTTCTTC.